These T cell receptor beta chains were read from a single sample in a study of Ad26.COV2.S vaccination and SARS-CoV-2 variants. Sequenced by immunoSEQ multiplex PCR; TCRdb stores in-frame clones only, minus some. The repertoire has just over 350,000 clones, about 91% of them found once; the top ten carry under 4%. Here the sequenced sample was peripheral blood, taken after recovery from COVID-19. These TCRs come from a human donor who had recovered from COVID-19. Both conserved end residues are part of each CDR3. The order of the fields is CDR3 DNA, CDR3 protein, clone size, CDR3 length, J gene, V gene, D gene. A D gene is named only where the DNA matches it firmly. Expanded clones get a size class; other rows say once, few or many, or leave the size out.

TGTGCCAGCAGTTTTGGGGGGACAGATACGCAGTATTTT	CASSFGGTDTQYF	-	13	TRBJ2-3	TRBV27	-
TGTGCCAGTAGGGAGGGATCGGGCAGGAATCAGCCCCAGCATTTT	CASREGSGRNQPQHF	-	15	TRBJ1-5	TRBV6-5	-
TGCGCCAGCAGCCAATTTTGGGACTCCAAAGAGACCCAGTACTTC	CASSQFWDSKETQYF	-	15	TRBJ2-5	TRBV4-1	-
TGTGCCAGCAGCCAAGAAAGGGGTGACGCCGGAAACACCATATATTTT	CASSQERGDAGNTIYF	-	16	TRBJ1-3	TRBV3-1/TRBV3-2	-
TGTGCCAGCAGCAAACAGGGAACTGAAGCTTTCTTT	CASSKQGTEAFF	-	12	TRBJ1-1	TRBV7-9	-
TGTGCCAGCAGCACCCTAGCGGGGGGGCTGGGGGAGACCCAGTACTTC	CASSTLAGGLGETQYF	-	16	TRBJ2-5	TRBV7-2	TRBD2
TGTGCCAGTATTGGATCACAGAACTATGGCTACACCTTC	CASIGSQNYGYTF	-	13	TRBJ1-2	TRBV19	-
TGTGCCAGCAGCCGCCCGGGTAGCTACGAGCAGTACTTC	CASSRPGSYEQYF	-	13	TRBJ2-7	TRBV7-8	-
TGTGCCAGCTCACCTATTCGGATGGATAGCAATCAGCCCCAGCATTTT	CASSPIRMDSNQPQHF	-	16	TRBJ1-5	TRBV18	-
TGTGCCAGCAGCCAACCGCAGATTAACTATGGCTACACCTTC	CASSQPQINYGYTF	once	14	TRBJ1-2	TRBV28	-
TGTGCCAGCAGCCAAGGGCTGAACTATAATTCACCCCTCCACTTT	CASSQGLNYNSPLHF	-	15	TRBJ1-6	TRBV14	-
TGTGCCAGCAGCCTGGACAGGGCATATGGCTACACCTTC	CASSLDRAYGYTF	-	13	TRBJ1-2	TRBV7-2	TRBD1
TGTGCCAGCAGCTTAGGATTGGGATCCTATGGCTACACCTTC	CASSLGLGSYGYTF	-	14	TRBJ1-2	TRBV7-8	-
TGTGCCAGCAGCTCGACTGGGGATGAGCAGTTCTTC	CASSSTGDEQFF	-	12	TRBJ2-1	TRBV13	-
TGTGCCAGCAGTTACTCGGAGTTAACTGGAAACACCATATATTTT	CASSYSELTGNTIYF	-	15	TRBJ1-3	TRBV6-2/TRBV6-3	-
TGTGCCAGCAAACCCTTGGGGACGGACACTGAAGCTTTCTTT	CASKPLGTDTEAFF	-	14	TRBJ1-1	TRBV7-9	-
TGTGCCAGCAGTCATAAGCTCGGCAGCTACGAGCAGTACTTC	CASSHKLGSYEQYF	once	14	TRBJ2-7	TRBV7-9	-
TGTGCCAGCAGCTTAACGTCGCGGACAGGGGGAGGCTACACCTTC	CASSLTSRTGGGYTF	-	15	TRBJ1-2	TRBV7-3	TRBD1
TGCGCCAGCAGCTCGGGACAGCGGAACACCGGGGAGCTGTTTTTT	CASSSGQRNTGELFF	-	15	TRBJ2-2	TRBV4-1	TRBD1
TGTGCCAGCAGCTTAGTAACCGGGCGGGGAGGGGGAACCCAAGAGACCCAGTACTTC	CASSLVTGRGGGTQETQYF	few	19	TRBJ2-5	TRBV11-2	-
TGTGCCACCAGCGGCCCAGGGAACACTGAAGCTTTCTTT	CATSGPGNTEAFF	-	13	TRBJ1-1	TRBV15	-
TGTGCCAGCAGCTTAACTTTAGGAGATACGCAGTATTTT	CASSLTLGDTQYF	-	13	TRBJ2-3	TRBV7-3	-
TGTGCCAGCAGCTTACAGTCATCCCCTGGGGCCAACGTCCTGACTTTC	CASSLQSSPGANVLTF	-	16	TRBJ2-6	TRBV7-9	-
TGTGCCAGCAGCCCGGGGTGGGGGGGCTACGAGCAGTACTTC	CASSPGWGGYEQYF	-	14	TRBJ2-7	TRBV5-6	TRBD2
TGTGCCAGCAGTGAAAGAACAGGACTGAACACTGAAGCTTTCTTT	CASSERTGLNTEAFF	-	15	TRBJ1-1	TRBV2	-
TGTGCCAGCAGTGAATGGGTAGGGGTTGAGACCCAGTACTTC	CASSEWVGVETQYF	-	14	TRBJ2-5	TRBV25-1	-
TGTGCCAGCAGCCTCCGGGACAACTCCTACGAGCAGTACTTC	CASSLRDNSYEQYF	few	14	TRBJ2-7	TRBV5-5	-
TGTGCCAGCAGCCTACTAGCGGGGGCCACAGATACGCAGTATTTT	CASSLLAGATDTQYF	-	15	TRBJ2-3	TRBV3-1/TRBV3-2	TRBD2
TGTGCCACCAGACCCTCGCGGGGGCAGGGAGAAAAACTGTTTTTT	CATRPSRGQGEKLFF	-	15	TRBJ1-4	TRBV19	-
TGCGCCAGCAGCCAGACCCGAAGGGGAGTCCAAGAGACCCAGTACTTC	CASSQTRRGVQETQYF	-	16	TRBJ2-5	TRBV4-1	-
TGTGCCAGCAGTCCGGGACAGAAAGTCTATGGCTACACCTTC	CASSPGQKVYGYTF	-	14	TRBJ1-2	TRBV7-2	TRBD1
TGTGCCAGCAGCTTTGGGAACACTGAAGCTTTCTTT	CASSFGNTEAFF	once	12	TRBJ1-1	TRBV5-4	-
TGTGCCAGCAGCGTCTACCGGGTGGGTCCCGCTGAAGCTTTCTTT	CASSVYRVGPAEAFF	-	15	TRBJ1-1	TRBV7-2	-
TGTGCCAGCAGCTCACAGGACCTAGAGCAGTTCTTC	CASSSQDLEQFF	-	12	TRBJ2-1	TRBV7-8	-
TGTGCCAGCAGCCGAACTACAGGGGAGGGCACTGAAGCTTTCTTT	CASSRTTGEGTEAFF	-	15	TRBJ1-1	TRBV14	TRBD1
TGCGCCAGCAGCTTGAGTAGCGGGGGGGCTTACAATGAGCAGTTCTTC	CASSLSSGGAYNEQFF	-	16	TRBJ2-1	TRBV5-1	TRBD2
TGTGCCAGCAGTCAACAGGGACTCCCTAACTATGGCTACACCTTC	CASSQQGLPNYGYTF	-	15	TRBJ1-2	TRBV6-5	-
TGTGCCAGCTCACCACCGAACAGAGGAACAACTAATGAAAAACTGTTTTTT	CASSPPNRGTTNEKLFF	-	17	TRBJ1-4	TRBV18	-
TGTGCCAGCAGTTCCCCGGGACAGATTCTCTACGAGCAGTACTTC	CASSSPGQILYEQYF	-	15	TRBJ2-7	TRBV6-2/TRBV6-3	TRBD1
TGTGCCAGCAGTTACTCGGGGACGGTCACTGAAGCTTTCTTT	CASSYSGTVTEAFF	once	14	TRBJ1-1	TRBV6-2/TRBV6-3	-
TGCGCCAGCAGCCCGGGACAGGGGACCTACGAGCAGTACTTC	CASSPGQGTYEQYF	-	14	TRBJ2-7	TRBV4-1	TRBD1
TGTGCCAGCAGTGGGAGAGATACGCAGTATTTT	CASSGRDTQYF	-	11	TRBJ2-3	TRBV2	-
TGTGCCACCAGCAGATTAACAGGGGTGGTTGAAGAGACCCAGTACTTC	CATSRLTGVVEETQYF	-	16	TRBJ2-5	TRBV15	TRBD1
TGCGCCAGCAGTGAGAGGACAGGGGGGAATCAGCCCCAGCATTTT	CASSERTGGNQPQHF	-	15	TRBJ1-5	TRBV10-2	TRBD1
TGTGCCAGCAGTCGACTACAGGATAGCAATCAGCCCCAGCATTTT	CASSRLQDSNQPQHF	-	15	TRBJ1-5	TRBV6-5	-
TGTGCTAGTGGTTTGGGCTACCCTGTCTCTGGAAACACCATATATTTT	CASGLGYPVSGNTIYF	few	16	TRBJ1-3	TRBV12-5	-
TGTGCCAGCAGCTTAGATCAAGGGACACCCCTCCACTTT	CASSLDQGTPLHF	once	13	TRBJ1-6	TRBV11-2	-
TGTGCCAGCAGTGACTACGCAGCGGGGGGCGCAGATACGCAGTATTTT	CASSDYAAGGADTQYF	-	16	TRBJ2-3	TRBV6-4	TRBD2